These T cell receptor beta chains were read from a single sample in a study of blood T cell repertoires in COVID-19. The protocol was immunoSEQ multiplex PCR, while the TCRdb copy is restricted to in-frame clones and leaves out a portion. The sample shows about 300,000 clones, 89% of them seen only once. The specimen sequenced was peripheral blood. The source of these receptors is a woman between 25 and 40 years old with COVID-19, enrolled during active disease. CDR3s include the opening cysteine and the closing phenylalanine or tryptophan.

TRBV7-8,TRBJ2-3,CASSLRLVTSTDTQYF
TRBV15,TRBJ2-5,CATSRDRGLWETQYF
TRBV11-2,TRBJ2-5,CASILGTSGAETQYF
TRBV12-3/TRBV12-4,TRBJ1-1,CASSPGGHAEAFF
TRBV29-1,TRBJ2-2,CSVGGTGELFF
TRBV7-5,TRBJ1-3,CVRSPRTTPSGNTIYF
TRBV25-1,TRBJ2-1,CASRTTSDSYNEQFF
TRBV29-1,TRBJ1-2,CSVDPGGTSYGYTF
TRBV7-9,TRBJ1-2,CASSLVSVRGYTF
TRBV7-9,TRBJ2-3,CASSLVWTRDGLADTQYF
TRBV10-3,TRBJ2-7,CAISERGGGIYEQYF
TRBV25-1,TRBJ2-5,CASSTSPGETQYF
TRBV4-2,TRBJ1-6,CASSQDVRQLDNSPLHF
TRBV5-4,TRBJ1-2,CASSQQGASYGYTF
TRBV18,TRBJ2-7,CASSPSGTVPYEQYF
TRBV3-1/TRBV3-2,TRBJ1-3,CASSMQGNTIYF
TRBV2,TRBJ1-5,CASNPQGREQPQHF
TRBV11-2,TRBJ2-3,CASSSEVSKDTQYF
TRBV24-1,TRBJ2-1,CATSDSRVEQFF
TRBV5-1,TRBJ2-3,CASSLTSGGYTDTQYF
TRBV7-8,TRBJ1-1,CASLKGEMNTEAFF
TRBV6-5,TRBJ1-1,CASSYSQRGDTEAFF
TRBV14,TRBJ1-6,CASSQFAGSPLHF
TRBV20-1,TRBJ1-4,CSVQGYEKLFF
TRBV29-1,TRBJ1-3,CSVGQPGNTIYF
TRBV5-1,TRBJ1-6,CASSPGQAYNSPLHF
TRBV3-1/TRBV3-2,TRBJ2-3,CASSQVAGSTDTQYF
TRBV5-1,TRBJ2-1,CASSLEQISYNEQFF
TRBV4-2,TRBJ2-5,CASSQDRDSQETQYF
TRBV10-1,TRBJ2-5,CASTEIAGIETQYF
TRBV2,TRBJ1-1,CASSVSGTANTEAFF
TRBV3-1/TRBV3-2,TRBJ2-1,CASSESYLPYNEQFF
TRBV2,TRBJ2-1,CASRLDAERQFF
TRBV12-3/TRBV12-4,TRBJ1-2,CASALTVDYGYTF